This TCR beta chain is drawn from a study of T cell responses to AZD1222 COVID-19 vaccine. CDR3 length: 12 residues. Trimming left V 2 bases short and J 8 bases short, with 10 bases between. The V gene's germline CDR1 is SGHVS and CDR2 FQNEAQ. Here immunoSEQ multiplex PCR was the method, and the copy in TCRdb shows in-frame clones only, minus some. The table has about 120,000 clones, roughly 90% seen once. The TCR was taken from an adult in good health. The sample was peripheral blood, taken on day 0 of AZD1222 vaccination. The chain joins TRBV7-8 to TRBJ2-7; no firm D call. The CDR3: CASSLTQRKQYF. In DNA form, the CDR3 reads TGTGCCAGCAGCTTAACACAAAGGAAGCAGTACTTC.